These T cell receptor beta chains were read from a single sample in a study of regulatory T cells in long-lasting Graves disease. TCRdb independently ran MiXCR on the multiplex PCR reads; one entry per CDR3 protein. The table records fewer than 350,000 distinct CDR3 sequences, more than 15% of them present only once. The material was peripheral blood mononuclear cells (PBMCs), obtained at new diagnosis, from a patient treated with antithyroid drugs. The receptors were sampled from a female donor with Graves disease. Each CDR3 is given with its conserved first and last residue. D genes are given only for firm matches. Expanded clones get a size class; other rows say once, few or many, or leave the size out.

V: TRBV20-1
J: TRBJ2-5
D: TRBD2
length: 18
size: many
DNA: TGCAGTGCGGGGGGGACTAGCGGGACATCGAGGGTCGGGGAGACCCAGTACTTC
CDR3: CSAGGTSGTSRVGETQYF

V: TRBV5-1
J: TRBJ2-1
D: TRBD2
length: 15
size: few
DNA: TGCGCCAGCAGCTTGGGGCTAGCGGGAGACCTTCGGCAGTTCTTC
CDR3: CASSLGLAGDLRQFF

V: TRBV7-9
J: TRBJ1-1
D: TRBD1
length: 14
size: many
DNA: TGTGCCAGCAGCTTAGGGGGACAGGTAATTGAAGCTTTCTTT
CDR3: CASSLGGQVIEAFF

V: TRBV7-8
J: TRBJ2-7
D: NA
length: 12
size: NA
DNA: TGTGCCAGCAGCACCGGGACGGTGGGGCAGTACTTC
CDR3: CASSTGTVGQYF

V: TRBV19
J: TRBJ2-6
D: TRBD1
length: 16
size: NA
DNA: TGTGCCAGTATAGCGGCAGGGGGCGCTGGGGCCAACGTCCTGACTTTC
CDR3: CASIAAGGAGANVLTF

V: TRBV28
J: TRBJ1-5
D: TRBD1
length: 16
size: many
DNA: TGTGCCACCGACAGGGAGGGTGGAGATGGCAATCAGCCCCAGCATTTT
CDR3: CATDREGGDGNQPQHF

V: TRBV27
J: TRBJ2-6
D: NA
length: 19
size: many
DNA: TGTGCCAGCAGTTCCCACCCCGGGACGGTTTCTTCTGGGGCCAACGTCCTGACTTTC
CDR3: CASSSHPGTVSSGANVLTF

V: TRBV3-1
J: TRBJ1-6
D: NA
length: 13
size: many
DNA: TGTGCCAGCAGCCAAGACAGGAATTCACCCCTCCACTTT
CDR3: CASSQDRNSPLHF

V: TRBV28
J: TRBJ1-1
D: NA
length: 12
size: many
DNA: TGTGCCAGCACAAGGGTGGGCACTGAAGCTTTCTTT
CDR3: CASTRVGTEAFF

V: TRBV19
J: TRBJ1-6
D: TRBD1
length: 14
size: many
DNA: TGTGCCAGTACCAGGACAGGGAATAATTCACCCCTCCACTTT
CDR3: CASTRTGNNSPLHF

V: TRBV7-2
J: TRBJ2-3
D: TRBD2
length: 15
size: many
DNA: TGTGCCAGCAGCTTTCCCGGGACTACCATAGATACGCAGTATTTT
CDR3: CASSFPGTTIDTQYF

V: TRBV12-3/TRBV12-4
J: TRBJ2-3
D: NA
length: 16
size: few
DNA: TGTGCCAGCAGTTTTAGGATGGTATGGGGGTTGGATACGCAGTATTTT
CDR3: CASSFRMVWGLDTQYF

V: TRBV5-1
J: TRBJ1-3
D: NA
length: 14
size: many
DNA: TGCGCCAGCAGACCCGGACATGCTGGAAACACCATATATTTT
CDR3: CASRPGHAGNTIYF

V: TRBV28
J: TRBJ1-4
D: NA
length: 13
size: NA
DNA: TGTGCCAGCCCCTCAGGATTAAATGAAAAACTGTTTTTT
CDR3: CASPSGLNEKLFF

V: TRBV29-1
J: TRBJ2-4
D: NA
length: 12
size: few
DNA: TGCAGCGCCGGGGGACAAACGAACATTCAGTACTTC
CDR3: CSAGGQTNIQYF

V: TRBV11-3
J: TRBJ2-3
D: NA
length: 14
size: many
DNA: TGTGCCAGCAGGAGGGGCGGGACCTCAGATACGCAGTATTTT
CDR3: CASRRGGTSDTQYF

V: TRBV2
J: TRBJ2-1
D: TRBD1
length: 15
size: many
DNA: TGTGCCAGCAGTTCCCGATGGACAGGGTCGGTTGAGCAGTTCTTC
CDR3: CASSSRWTGSVEQFF

V: TRBV6-2/TRBV6-3
J: TRBJ2-2
D: NA
length: 13
size: NA
DNA: TGTGCCAGCAGTGAAGATTGGGGCGGGGAGCTGTTTTTT
CDR3: CASSEDWGGELFF

V: TRBV2
J: TRBJ1-2
D: NA
length: 13
size: many
DNA: TGTGCCAGCAGTGTGGAGGGGGGCTATGGCTACACCTTC
CDR3: CASSVEGGYGYTF

V: TRBV12-5
J: TRBJ2-7
D: TRBD2
length: 13
size: many
DNA: TGTGCTAGTGGTTCCCGCGGGAGCTACGAGCAGTACTTC
CDR3: CASGSRGSYEQYF

V: TRBV5-1
J: TRBJ2-1
D: NA
length: 15
size: NA
DNA: TGCGCCAGCAGCTTGGAAGCGGCAGTGGGAAATGAGCAGTTCTTC
CDR3: CASSLEAAVGNEQFF

V: TRBV24-1
J: TRBJ2-2
D: NA
length: 15
size: many
DNA: TGTGCCACCAGTGATACCGGGACTTCATCCGGGGAGCTGTTTTTT
CDR3: CATSDTGTSSGELFF

V: TRBV5-1
J: TRBJ2-7
D: TRBD2
length: 17
size: few
DNA: TGCGCCAGCAGCCGAGGGACTAGCGGGAGGCTCTCCTACGAGCAGTACTTC
CDR3: CASSRGTSGRLSYEQYF

V: TRBV10-3
J: TRBJ1-2
D: TRBD1
length: 16
size: many
DNA: TGTGCCATCAGCGACTTGACAGGGACAGCTAACTATGGCTACACCTTC
CDR3: CAISDLTGTANYGYTF

V: TRBV9
J: TRBJ1-2
D: NA
length: 15
size: NA
DNA: TGTGCCAGCAGCGTAGCGATGGGGCTTGGCTATGGCTACACCTTC
CDR3: CASSVAMGLGYGYTF

V: TRBV19
J: TRBJ2-1
D: TRBD2
length: 15
size: few
DNA: TGTGCCAGTACCGATCTAGCGGGGAACTACAATGAGCAGTTCTTC
CDR3: CASTDLAGNYNEQFF

V: TRBV12-3/TRBV12-4
J: TRBJ2-3
D: TRBD2
length: 16
size: NA
DNA: TGTGCCAGCAGTTTTCTAGCGGGAGGGGCAACAGATACGCAGTATTTT
CDR3: CASSFLAGGATDTQYF

V: TRBV28
J: TRBJ2-7
D: NA
length: 14
size: many
DNA: TGTGCCAGCAGCCCGGCCGGCCGATCCTACGAGCAGTACTTC
CDR3: CASSPAGRSYEQYF

V: TRBV6-2/TRBV6-3
J: TRBJ1-1
D: NA
length: 16
size: many
DNA: TGTGCCAGCAGTTACCTATACCTGGTGGAATACACTGAAGCTTTCTTT
CDR3: CASSYLYLVEYTEAFF

V: TRBV11-3
J: TRBJ1-4
D: NA
length: 16
size: many
DNA: TGTGCCAGCAGCTCCCTGAGGGTGGGCGGAGGAGAAAAACTGTTTTTT
CDR3: CASSSLRVGGGEKLFF

V: TRBV6-5
J: TRBJ2-3
D: NA
length: 14
size: many
DNA: TGTGCCAGCAGTTACTCGACCACCACAGATACGCAGTATTTT
CDR3: CASSYSTTTDTQYF

V: TRBV11-2
J: TRBJ1-4
D: NA
length: 14
size: once
DNA: TGTGCCAGCAACCTCAGAAGTGAGAATGAAAAACTGTTTTTT
CDR3: CASNLRSENEKLFF

V: TRBV11-2
J: TRBJ2-1
D: NA
length: 16
size: many
DNA: TGTGCCAGCAGCCCCCGCCTGGGAAGCTCCTACAATGAGCAGTTCTTC
CDR3: CASSPRLGSSYNEQFF

V: TRBV5-1
J: TRBJ2-7
D: NA
length: 14
size: NA
DNA: TGCGCCAGCAGCGAGGGGCATGGGTCCTACGAGCAGTACTTC
CDR3: CASSEGHGSYEQYF

V: TRBV20-1
J: TRBJ2-3
D: NA
length: 14
size: many
DNA: TGCAGTGCTCGCTTTTGGGGGAGCACAGATACGCAGTATTTT
CDR3: CSARFWGSTDTQYF